This passage covers 14 T cell receptor beta chains from one sample sequenced in a study of T cells after yellow fever vaccination (dated by TCRdb to the late 2010s). The method was 5' RACE. TCRdb lists the instrument as Illumina HiSeq 2500. The public sequencing data were trimmed at Q25 with fastp and processed into clonotypes with MiXCR by TCRdb, which kept only in-frame beta chains. Each CDR3 protein gets just one entry, which takes the most common genes and DNA from the rows behind it. For this sample there are 25,000 to 30,000 distinct CDR3 sequences; about 5% appear just once. Of the sample, more than 40% is held by the ten largest clones. Interpreted using the paper, the treatment or condition label stands for: live attenuated yellow fever vaccine strain. The starting material was CD8+ T cells sorted from PBMCs, obtained 10 days after the yellow fever booster vaccination. The receptors stem from a man aged 25-45 years who received the YFV17D yellow fever vaccine.

Many counts were recorded for this clonotype. This chain joins TRBV19 and TRBJ1-1, with D possibly matching TRBD1 (5 bases). The CDR3 loop spans 14 amino acids. Germline V gives CDR1 LNHDA, CDR2 SQIVND (reference sequence). V shed 5 bases and J shed 4 bases, with 14 bases lying between them. The CDR3 is CASSPGAGGTEAFF. The DNA of the CDR3 is TGTGCCAGTAGTCCCGGGGCGGGAGGCACTGAAGCTTTCTTT. The entire variable domain, with the rest obtained from reference TRBV19 and TRBJ1-1, is as follows: DGGITQSPKYLFRKEGQNVTLSCEQNLNHDAMYWYRQDPGQGLRLIYYSQIVNDFQKGDIAEGYSVSREKKESFPLTVTSAQKNPTAFYLCASSPGAGGTEAFFGQGTRLTVV.

The CDR3 bases are TGTGCCAGCAGTACAGGGATCAGCAATCAGCCCCAGCATTTT. Protein sequence: CASSTGISNQPQHF. The chain has TRBV25-1 and TRBJ1-5, with D possibly matching TRBD1 (6 bases). CDR3 length: 14 residues. Germline-derived CDR1 and CDR2 are MGHDK and SYGVNS. V dropped 5 bases and J dropped 1 base, with 9 bases sitting between them. Variable domain in full (rest from reference TRBV25-1 and TRBJ1-5): EADIYQTPRYLVIGTGKKITLECSQTMGHDKMYWYQQDPGMELHLIHYSYGVNSTEKGDLSSESTVSRIRTEHFPLTLESARPSHTSQYLCASSTGISNQPQHFGDGTRLSIL.

This clonotype was counted many times. The chain couples TRBV4-3 to TRBJ2-2; D is perhaps TRBD2 (6 bases). The CDR3 length is 16 residues. With 1 base removed from V and 3 bases from J, the gap between germline ends came to 12 bases. The V gene's germline CDR1 is LGHNA and CDR2 YSLEER. The CDR3 here is CASSQGFGGYTGELFF. The DNA of the CDR3 is TGCGCCAGCAGCCAAGGATTCGGGGGTTACACCGGGGAGCTGTTTTTT.

This clonotype occurred many times. The V call is TRBV5-1, the J call TRBJ2-2; D not resolved. V gave up 4 bases and J gave up 6 bases, with 7 bases separating them. CDR3 length equals 12 residues. Germline V lookup: CDR1 SGHRS, CDR2 YFSETQ. CDR3 region: CASSPRPGELFF. In DNA, the CDR3 is TGCGCCAGCAGCCCCCGTCCCGGGGAGCTGTTTTTT.

This clonotype was recorded many times. The CDR3 sequence is CASSELAKNIQYF. CDR3 in DNA: TGCGCCAGCAGCGAACTAGCCAAAAACATTCAGTACTTC. The J gene is TRBJ2-4, the V gene TRBV4-1; D is unresolved. V was trimmed by 5 bases and J by 0 bases, leaving 5 bases between them. CDR3 size: 13 residues. CDR1 MGHRA and CDR2 YSYEKL come from the germline V gene.

Concerning this clonotype: Germline and junction disagree at one end, which may indicate a read error. The CDR3 region is CASSSDSRLAKNIQCF. In DNA form, the CDR3 reads TGTGCGAGCAGCTCCGACAGCCGTCTAGCCAAAAACATTCAGTGCTTC. The chain uses TRBV5-8 and TRBJ2-4; D may match TRBD1 or TRBD2 (5 bases each). CDR3 length equals 16 residues. Looked up from germline, CDR1 is SGHTS and CDR2 is YDEGEE.

This clonotype showed up many times. The chain is built from TRBV7-7 and TRBJ2-3; D could derive from TRBD1 or TRBD2 (5 bases each). The V end was cut by 5 bases, the J end by 2 bases, with 11 bases between. There are 14 residues in the CDR3. Germline V lookup: CDR1 SSHAT, CDR2 FNYEAQ (reference sequence). The CDR3 region is CASSLGTDTDTQYF. As DNA, the CDR3 is TGTGCCAGCAGCCTCGGGACCGACACAGATACGCAGTATTTT.

This clonotype was observed many times. The chain carries TRBV6-5 and TRBJ2-1; TRBD2 matches 12 bases. Germline V gives CDR1 MNHEY, CDR2 SVGAGI. The CDR3 sequence is 14 residues long. Trimming cost V 5 bases and J 9 bases; bases outside gene matches: 5. CDR3 DNA: TGTGCCAGCAGTACTCTAGCGGGAGGGGCTGAGCAGTTCTTC. Its protein is CASSTLAGGAEQFF.

This clonotype was seen at least ten times. The chain is built from TRBV15 and TRBJ2-6; no firm D call. CDR3 length: 16 residues. Trimming took off 1 base at V and 0 bases at J, with 7 bases between the two ends. Germline V gene lookup returns CDR1 LNHNV and CDR2 YYDKDF (reference sequence). The CDR3: CATSRGSVSGANVLTF. The CDR3 region has the DNA TGTGCCACCAGCAGAGGAAGCGTCTCTGGGGCCAACGTCCTGACTTTC. The full variable domain, its missing parts supplied by reference TRBV15 and TRBJ2-6, is DAMVIQNPRYQVTQFGKPVTLSCSQTLNHNVMYWYQQKSSQAPKLLFHYYDKDFNNEADTPDNFQSRRPNTSFCFLDIRSPGLGDTAMYLCATSRGSVSGANVLTFGAGSRLTVL.

This clonotype was found many times. The rearrangement uses TRBV15 and TRBJ2-1; maybe TRBD2 (5 bases). Trimming stripped 1 base from V and 4 bases from J, with 20 bases between. The germline V gene has CDR1 LNHNV and CDR2 YYDKDF (reference sequence). There are 18 residues in the CDR3. CDR3 region: CATSRVGGSLGLYNEQFF. DNA for the CDR3: TGTGCCACCAGCAGAGTAGGAGGATCCCTTGGGCTGTACAATGAGCAGTTCTTC.

This clonotype was counted many times. The V gene is TRBV6-1, the J gene TRBJ2-5; 8 bases fit TRBD2. The germline CDR1 and CDR2 sequences are MNHNS and SASEGT. J was trimmed by 4 bases and V by 8 bases; bases with no gene match: 12. CDR3 length: 15 residues. The CDR3 is CASRPGAGDPETQYF. The CDR3, as DNA: TGTGCCAGCCGCCCCGGAGCGGGAGACCCAGAGACCCAGTACTTC.

This clonotype was counted at least ten times. The V and J genes are TRBV29-1 and TRBJ2-6; 8 bases align to TRBD1. The CDR3 is 16 amino acids. In germline, CDR1 is SQVTM, CDR2 ANQGSEA. The junction had 6 bases not matched to a gene; V was cut back by 5 bases and J by 0 bases. The CDR3 loop is CSVLTGVYSGANVLTF. DNA for the CDR3: TGCAGCGTTCTGACAGGGGTGTACTCTGGGGCCAACGTCCTGACTTTC.

Many counts were recorded for this clonotype. V gene TRBV9 combines with J gene TRBJ1-1; unclear D gene. V gave up 4 bases and J gave up 3 bases, with 13 bases separating them. The CDR3 covers 14 residues. Germline V lookup: CDR1 SGDLS, CDR2 YYNGEE. CDR3 bases: TGTGCCAGCAGCCTAGATGGGGATGACACTGAAGCTTTCTTT. Translated: CASSLDGDDTEAFF.

This clonotype was counted at least ten times. The chain joins TRBV19 to TRBJ2-7; 10 bases are shared with TRBD1. Trimming removed 3 bases from V and 5 bases from J; junction bases left unmatched: 4. CDR1 and CDR2 from the germline V gene are LNHDA and SQIVND (reference sequence). The CDR3 is 14 residues long. As DNA, the CDR3 is TGTGCCAGTAGTATCGGGACAGGGGTCAACGAGCAGTACTTC. Translation gives CASSIGTGVNEQYF.